This T cell receptor beta chain was sequenced during a study of human T cells and chemical hapten exposure. Study-level information: Variability of per-sample TCR yields stemmed mainly from small differences in pooled library volume.

Germline values: CDR1 MNHNS, CDR2 SASEGT. Trimming at V came to 9 bases and at J to 3 bases, leaving 7 bases not matched to a gene. The CDR3 totals 13 residues. Described time point: patch test 1, 2 weeks after DPC sensitization. Described treatment: therapeutic diphenylcyclopropenone sensitization with weekly scalp DPC. Prior to application of each patch test, blood was drawn. This clonotype was detected many times. The antigen is undetermined. In the original analysis: Samples contained a median of 95,638 TCRs, with a range of roughly 20,000 to 750,000. TCRdb called the RACE reads again in MiXCR, with one record for every CDR3 protein. The V and J calls come from TCRdb's annotation, not from the publication. The data contain fewer than 500,000 distinct CDR3 sequences, around 5% of them singletons. Study-wide results and caveats: TCRs above 1 in 1000 frequency did not change with DPC sensitization.

The rearrangement joins TRBV6-1 to TRBJ1-1, with 7 bases that match TRBD1. The sample was whole blood, taken in connection with sensitization to the hapten diphenylcyclopropenone (DPC). This clonotype was sampled from a woman aged 50 to 60 with alopecia areata. Some clones in this sample may be carry-over from other donors' samples. The CDR3 nucleotides read TGTGCCAGTTCCCGGGACAGATACACTGAAGCTTTCTTT. Protein: CASSRDRYTEAFF.